The 29 T cell receptor beta chains given below trace back to one sample, sequenced in a study of blood T cell repertoires in COVID-19. Clones were read by immunoSEQ multiplex PCR, and TCRdb kept only the in-frame ones, dropping some. Here the sample spans about 270,000 clones, more than 75% being singletons. Sequenced input: peripheral blood. All receptors derive from a woman between 50 and 59 years old with acute or convalescent COVID-19.

The gene calls are TRBV5-4 and TRBJ1-2; D ambiguous. The CDR3 sequence is 13 residues long. The V gene lost 0 bases and the J gene lost 8 bases, with 11 bases spanning the gap. The germline gives CDR1 SGHNT, CDR2 YYREEE (reference sequence). The CDR3 loop is CASSLVDGGGYTF. As DNA, the CDR3 is TGTGCCAGCAGCTTGGTTGATGGCGGGGGCTACACCTTC.

The rearrangement uses TRBV18 and TRBJ2-7; 11 positions agree with TRBD1. The CDR3 extends over 15 amino acids. The V and J ends lost 4 bases and 1 base, in that order; junction bases with no gene match: 3. CDR1 and CDR2 (germline): KGHSH, LQKENI. CDR3 DNA sequence: TGTGCCAGCTCACGGACAGGGGGCCTGTCCTACGAGCAGTACTTC. It specifies CASSRTGGLSYEQYF.

The CDR3 DNA follows: TGTGCCAGCAGCCAGAGGGGACTAGATAGTTATGATACGCAGTATTTT. It encodes CASSQRGLDSYDTQYF. V and J are TRBV4-2 and TRBJ2-3; 8 nucleotides match TRBD2. Unmatched junction bases numbered 11, after V lost 3 bases and J lost 6 bases. Germline CDR1 is LGHNA and CDR2 is YNFKEQ. The length of the CDR3 is 16 residues.

V is TRBV7-2 and J is TRBJ2-1, with D possibly being TRBD1 (6 bases). This CDR3 contains 14 residues. The germline V and J ends were trimmed by 7 bases and 3 bases, with 13 bases remaining between them. CDR1 and CDR2 (germline): SGHTA, FQGNSA. CDR3 DNA: TGTGCCAGCACGGGGAAAGGGGGCTACAATGAGCAGTTCTTC. This translates into CASTGKGGYNEQFF.

The chain recombines TRBV3-1 (or the pseudogene TRBV3-2) with TRBJ1-5, with 7 bases that match TRBD1. The V gene end was trimmed by 4 bases and the J gene end by 0 bases; junction bases not matched to a gene: 9. The CDR3 runs to 17 residues. Germline V gives CDR1 LGHDT, CDR2 YNNKEL (reference sequence). DNA of the CDR3: TGTGCCAGCAGCCGATTTCACAGGGGTGGTAGCAATCAGCCCCAGCATTTT. Translation gives CASSRFHRGGSNQPQHF.

The V and J genes are TRBV7-2 and TRBJ2-1; 7 bases agree with TRBD1. V was pared by 0 bases and J by 1 base, with 3 bases of the junction left unmatched. CDR3 size: 16 residues. Germline V gene lookup returns CDR1 SGHTA and CDR2 FQGNSA. The DNA for the CDR3 is TGTGCCAGCAGCTTAGCTCCGGGACAGTCCTACAATGAGCAGTTCTTC. Its protein is CASSLAPGQSYNEQFF.

J is TRBJ2-1 and V is TRBV19; 13 bases match TRBD2. Germline V CDR1 and CDR2: LNHDA, SQIVND (reference sequence). The CDR3 extends over 21 amino acids. V was clipped by 1 base and J by 0 bases; unmatched bases: 12. Here the CDR3 reads CASSIVPTSGRLLSSYNEQFF. CDR3 nucleotides: TGTGCCAGTAGTATAGTACCGACTAGCGGGAGGCTCCTGTCCTCCTACAATGAGCAGTTCTTC.

CDR3 in amino acids: CASSPIAGVPSGELFF. The CDR3 DNA follows: TGTGCCAGCAGTCCGATAGCGGGAGTCCCTTCCGGGGAGCTGTTTTTT. The V call is TRBV27, the J call TRBJ2-2; 9 bases are a match to TRBD2. With V trimmed by 5 bases and J by 6 bases, 10 bases remained unmatched. Per germline, CDR1 MNHEY and CDR2 SMNVEV (reference sequence). This CDR3 region has 16 residues.

V is TRBV28 and J is TRBJ2-4; TRBD2 might be the D (6 bases). The CDR3 runs 15 residues. V lost 7 bases and J lost 0, with 13 bases in between. The germline CDR1 and CDR2 sequences are MDHEN and SYDVKM. CDR3 sequence: CASTRTGRAKNIQYF. As DNA, the CDR3 is TGTGCCAGCACTAGAACCGGGAGAGCCAAAAACATTCAGTACTTC.

The chain is built from TRBV4-1 and TRBJ2-1, with 8 positions matching TRBD2. V lost 4 bases and J lost 2; bases outside the gene matches: 7. This CDR3 is 16 amino acids long. The germline gives CDR1 MGHRA, CDR2 YSYEKL. The CDR3 reads CASSLLSGSPYNEQFF. The CDR3 region has the DNA TGCGCCAGCAGCCTCTTGAGCGGGAGCCCCTACAATGAGCAGTTCTTC.

The table lists this clone with a count of one. This sequence joins TRBV20-1 and TRBJ2-7; tentatively, D is TRBD2 (5 bases). The V end was cut by 3 bases, the J end by 2 bases, with 11 bases between. Germline V gives CDR1 DFQATT, CDR2 SNEGSKA (reference sequence). The CDR3 sequence is 13 residues long. The DNA of the CDR3 is TGCAGTGCTAGTCCGGTCGGGGCCTACGAGCAGTACTTC. It yields the protein CSASPVGAYEQYF.

This clone was seen once. This chain joins TRBV5-4 and TRBJ2-1, with 7 bases matching TRBD2. The CDR3 totals 15 residues. CDR1 and CDR2 (germline): SGHNT, YYREEE (reference sequence). J was trimmed by 6 bases and V by 4 bases; bases with no gene match: 10. CDR3 loop: CASSGPGLSFNEQFF. The DNA of the CDR3 is TGTGCCAGCAGCGGACCGGGACTATCTTTCAATGAGCAGTTCTTC.

CDR3 coding DNA: TGTGCCAGCAGTGCCTCCAACTATGGCTACACCTTC. This codes for CASSASNYGYTF. The chain has TRBV2 and TRBJ1-2; D is uncertain. With 4 bases removed from V and 2 bases from J, the gap between germline ends came to 5 bases. Looked up from germline, CDR1 is SNHLY and CDR2 is FYNNEI. The CDR3 runs to 12 residues.

The chain is built from TRBV2 and TRBJ1-3; D gene ambiguous. This CDR3 contains 12 residues. Germline CDR1 and CDR2: SNHLY and FYNNEI. Trimming pared 8 bases from V and 3 bases from J, leaving 8 bases between. The DNA for the CDR3 is TGTGCCAGCCGGGTCGGTGGAAACACCATATATTTT. This sequence encodes CASRVGGNTIYF.

The V gene is TRBV24-1, the J gene TRBJ2-7; tentatively, D is TRBD1 (6 bases). The CDR3 extends over 15 amino acids. Trimming took off 4 bases at V and 6 bases at J, with 18 bases between the two ends. Germline CDR1 is KGHDR and CDR2 is SFDVKD. CDR3 residues: CATSENSGTPPEQYF. In DNA, the CDR3 is TGTGCCACCAGTGAGAACTCCGGGACACCCCCCGAGCAGTACTTC.

V gene TRBV7-2 combines with J gene TRBJ2-5; TRBD1 matches at 9 bases. Per the germline V gene, CDR1 is SGHTA and CDR2 is FQGNSA. The CDR3 covers 18 residues. Trimming at V came to 4 bases and at J to 1 base, leaving 13 bases not matched to a gene. The CDR3 loop reads CASSSRRDRVILQETQYF. The CDR3 coding sequence is TGTGCCAGCAGCTCCCGGCGGGACAGGGTTATACTCCAAGAGACCCAGTACTTC.

This clone was counted a single time. The chain combines TRBV6-5 with TRBJ2-3; TRBD2 agrees at 10 bases. Germline trimming cut 5 bases from V and 6 bases from J; bases unmatched to any gene: 5. The CDR3 extends over 14 amino acids. Germline V gene data show CDR1 as MNHEY and CDR2 as SVGAGI. The CDR3 loop is CASSPGTSADTQYF. DNA for the CDR3: TGTGCCAGCAGTCCAGGGACTAGCGCCGATACGCAGTATTTT.

This clone has ten or more counts. The gene calls are TRBV5-6 and TRBJ1-3; TRBD1 is a possible D gene (6 bases). V was trimmed by 1 base and J by 0 bases, leaving 11 bases between them. The length of the CDR3 is 16 residues. Germline CDR1 is SGHDT and CDR2 is YYEEEE. The chain's CDR3 is CASSLPADSSGNTIYF. In DNA, the CDR3 is TGTGCCAGCAGCTTGCCGGCGGACAGCTCTGGAAACACCATATATTTT. Full variable domain (outside the CDR3, taken from reference TRBV5-6 and TRBJ1-3): DAGVTQSPTHLIKTRGQQVTLRCSPKSGHDTVSWYQQALGQGPQFIFQYYEEEERQRGNFPDRFSGHQFPNYSSELNVNALLLGDSALYLCASSLPADSSGNTIYFGEGSWLTVV.

This clone came up many times. The chain links TRBV2 to TRBJ2-7; D uncertain. Germline V lookup: CDR1 SNHLY, CDR2 FYNNEI. The CDR3 covers 11 residues. The V and J ends lost 4 bases and 4 bases respectively, with 5 bases between them. CDR3 DNA sequence: TGTGCCAGCAGTGGACAATACGAGCAGTACTTC. Its translation is CASSGQYEQYF.

This clone was seen a single time. The chain is built from TRBV6-5 and TRBJ2-7; a weak D match, TRBD1 (6 bases). There are 13 residues in the CDR3. V was trimmed by 6 bases and J by 6 bases, leaving 15 bases between them. Looked up from germline, CDR1 is MNHEY and CDR2 is SVGAGI. CDR3 in amino acids: CASRGHQSTEQYF. In nucleotides, the CDR3 is TGTGCCAGCAGGGGACACCAGTCTACCGAGCAGTACTTC.

This rearrangement joins TRBV24-1 to TRBJ2-2, with a tentative D call TRBD1 (6 bases). Germline-derived CDR1 and CDR2 are KGHDR and SFDVKD. V gave up 9 bases and J gave up 7 bases, with 14 bases separating them. CDR3 length: 13 amino acids. The CDR3 here is CATRSGVNGELFF. For the CDR3, the DNA is TGTGCCACCCGGTCAGGGGTGAACGGGGAGCTGTTTTTT.

The CDR3 DNA reads TGTGCCAGCAGTTACTCGATGGCAGGGGGATTCAATGAGCAGTTCTTC. Translated: CASSYSMAGGFNEQFF. The V call is TRBV6-5, the J call TRBJ2-1; 7 nucleotides match TRBD1. V gave up 0 bases and J gave up 6 bases; unmatched junction bases: 8. The CDR3 covers 16 residues. Germline CDR1 reads MNHEY; CDR2 reads SVGAGI.

This clone was found once. Written as DNA, the CDR3 is TGTGCCAGCAGCCAAGAGGCGCGGGAGGGCCTAGAGACCCAGTACTTC. Translation gives CASSQEAREGLETQYF. J is TRBJ2-5 and V is TRBV4-2; 9 bases agree with TRBD2. The length of the CDR3 is 16 residues. CDR1 is LGHNA, CDR2 YNFKEQ, per germline. Trimming cost V 0 bases and J 4 bases; bases outside gene matches: 6.

The chain links TRBV12-3 or TRBV12-4 to TRBJ2-3; 7 bases are shared with TRBD1. This CDR3 spans 13 amino acids. V was pared by 6 bases and J by 6 bases, with 6 bases of the junction left unmatched. CDR3 protein: CASRDGTEDTQYF. CDR3 sequence (DNA): TGTGCCAGCAGAGATGGGACAGAGGATACGCAGTATTTT.

The count of this clone is one. The CDR3 region has the DNA TGTGCCAGCTCACCTCCCGGGACAGCTGGAAACACCATATATTTT. It encodes CASSPPGTAGNTIYF. The rearrangement joins TRBV18 to TRBJ1-3; 7 bases align to TRBD1. Germline CDR1 and CDR2: KGHSH and LQKENI. With 3 bases clipped from V and 2 bases from J, the junction kept 4 bases outside the gene matches. The CDR3 loop spans 15 amino acids. Supplemented by reference TRBV18 and TRBJ1-3, the full variable domain reads NAGVMQNPRHLVRRRGQEARLRCSPMKGHSHVYWYRQLPEEGLKFMVYLQKENIIDESGMPKERFSAEFPKEGPSILRIQQVVRGDSAAYFCASSPPGTAGNTIYFGEGSWLTVV.

This chain uses TRBV9 with TRBJ1-2; 8 positions match TRBD1. The CDR3 length is 13 residues. V lost 3 bases and J lost 8; bases outside the gene matches: 6. CDR1 SGDLS and CDR2 YYNGEE come from the germline V gene. CDR3 sequence: CASSDRGRGGYTF. The CDR3 nucleotides are TGTGCCAGCAGCGACAGGGGGAGAGGAGGCTACACCTTC.

The CDR3 nucleotides read TGTGCCAGCAGTGACAGGGGATTTAACTACAATGAGCAGTTCTTC. Its translation: CASSDRGFNYNEQFF. The V call is TRBV2, the J call TRBJ2-1, with D tentatively TRBD1 (6 bases). This CDR3 spans 15 amino acids. Trimming left V 3 bases short and J 3 bases short, with 12 bases between. The germline V gene has CDR1 SNHLY and CDR2 FYNNEI.

The chain uses TRBV29-1 and TRBJ1-2, with TRBD1 as a possible D gene (6 bases). Germline assignment: CDR1 SQVTM and CDR2 ANQGSEA. This CDR3 comprises 11 residues. V lost 6 bases and J lost 8, with 13 bases in between. CDR3 sequence reads: CSVVNREGYTF. CDR3 DNA sequence: TGCAGCGTAGTTAACAGGGAGGGCTACACCTTC.

This chain links TRBV27 with TRBJ1-5; D is possibly TRBD1 (5 bases). This CDR3 has 14 amino acids. The germline CDR1 and CDR2 sequences are MNHEY and SMNVEV (reference sequence). V dropped 10 bases and J dropped 4 bases, with 17 bases sitting between them. CDR3 region: CATGPLGGNQPQHF. DNA for the CDR3: TGTGCCACCGGTCCCCTCGGGGGGAATCAGCCCCAGCATTTT.